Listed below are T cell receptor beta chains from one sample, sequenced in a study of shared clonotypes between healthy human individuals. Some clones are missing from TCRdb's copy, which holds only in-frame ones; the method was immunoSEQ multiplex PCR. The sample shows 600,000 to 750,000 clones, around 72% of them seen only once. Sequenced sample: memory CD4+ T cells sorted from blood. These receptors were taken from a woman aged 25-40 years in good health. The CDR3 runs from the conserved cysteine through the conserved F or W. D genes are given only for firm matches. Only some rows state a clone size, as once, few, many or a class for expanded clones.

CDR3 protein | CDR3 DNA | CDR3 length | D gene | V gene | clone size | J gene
CASSLGGTMGGYTF | TGCGCCAGCAGCTTGGGCGGGACAATGGGCGGCTACACCTTC | 14 | . | TRBV5-1 | . | TRBJ1-2
CASSQAVMSGLNYEQYF | TGCGCCAGCAGCCAAGCGGTCATGTCTGGACTCAACTACGAGCAGTACTTC | 17 | . | TRBV4-1 | . | TRBJ2-7
CASSERVGPQHF | TGTGCCAGCAGTGAAAGGGTGGGGCCCCAGCATTTT | 12 | . | TRBV2 | . | TRBJ1-5
CASSRGVGTEAFF | TGTGCCAGTAGTAGGGGGGTCGGCACTGAAGCTTTCTTT | 13 | . | TRBV19 | . | TRBJ1-1
CASSLSGFGQPQHF | TGTGCCAGCAGTTTAAGCGGGTTCGGGCAGCCCCAGCATTTT | 14 | . | TRBV28 | once | TRBJ1-5
CASSLGGQSLGGYTF | TGCGCCAGCAGCTTAGGGGGACAATCCCTTGGCGGCTACACCTTC | 15 | . | TRBV5-1 | . | TRBJ1-2
CASSDFNNHYGYTF | TGTGCCAGCAGTGATTTCAACAATCACTATGGCTACACCTTC | 14 | . | TRBV2 | once | TRBJ1-2
CASSPNRGPRNTIYF | TGTGCCAGCAGCCCTAACAGGGGGCCGAGAAACACCATATATTTT | 15 | TRBD1 | TRBV11-2 | . | TRBJ1-3
CASSDVGLRNYEQYF | TGTGCCAGCAGTGACGTAGGGCTGAGAAACTACGAGCAGTACTTC | 15 | . | TRBV6-1 | . | TRBJ2-7
CASSLDRAGGKGEQYF | TGTGCCAGCAGCTTAGATCGCGCAGGGGGTAAGGGCGAGCAGTACTTC | 16 | TRBD1 | TRBV11-2 | . | TRBJ2-7
CASSATTSGSLNEQFF | TGCGCCAGCAGTGCCACGACTAGCGGGAGTCTCAATGAGCAGTTCTTC | 16 | TRBD2 | TRBV10-2 | . | TRBJ2-1
CATSRASGGRREQFF | TGTGCCACCAGCCGAGCGTCGGGGGGGCGTAGGGAGCAGTTCTTC | 15 | TRBD2 | TRBV15 | . | TRBJ2-1
CASKGLGGTGELFF | TGTGCCAGTAAGGGACTAGGAGGCACCGGGGAGCTGTTTTTT | 14 | TRBD2 | TRBV19 | . | TRBJ2-2
CASSLYGRPPGAGELFF | TGTGCCAGCAGTTTATACGGGAGGCCCCCCGGAGCCGGGGAGCTGTTTTTT | 17 | TRBD2 | TRBV27 | . | TRBJ2-2
CASSLDTYGYTF | TGTGCCAGCAGTCTAGACACATATGGCTACACCTTC | 12 | . | TRBV28 | . | TRBJ1-2
CASSYTQGAGAFF | TGTGCCAGCAGCTACACACAGGGGGCTGGAGCTTTCTTT | 13 | TRBD1 | TRBV5-5 | few | TRBJ1-1
CASSLAGVDEQFF | TGTGCCAGCAGCTTAGCGGGAGTGGATGAGCAGTTCTTC | 13 | TRBD2 | TRBV7-3 | . | TRBJ2-1
CASSTSGSKVDEQFF | TGTGCCAGCAGCACCAGCGGGAGCAAGGTAGATGAGCAGTTCTTC | 15 | TRBD2 | TRBV7-6 | . | TRBJ2-1
CASTPWLAGNTGELFF | TGTGCCAGCACCCCGTGGCTAGCGGGGAACACCGGGGAGCTGTTTTTT | 16 | TRBD2 | TRBV27 | . | TRBJ2-2
CASSEWAGLALGDEQYF | TGTGCCAGCAGTGAATGGGCCGGACTAGCCCTAGGGGACGAGCAGTACTTC | 17 | TRBD2 | TRBV2 | . | TRBJ2-7
CASSLGTGITYEQYF | TGTGCCAGCAGCTTGGGAACAGGGATTACCTACGAGCAGTACTTC | 15 | . | TRBV7-9 | . | TRBJ2-7
CAISEWLAGDYNEQFF | TGTGCCATCAGTGAGTGGCTAGCGGGAGATTACAATGAGCAGTTCTTC | 16 | TRBD2 | TRBV10-3 | . | TRBJ2-1
CASKGWMNTEAFF | TGTGCCAGCAAGGGGTGGATGAACACTGAAGCTTTCTTT | 13 | . | TRBV28 | . | TRBJ1-1
CASSPQGALTGELFF | TGTGCCAGCAGCCCGCAGGGGGCGCTCACCGGGGAGCTGTTTTTT | 15 | TRBD1 | TRBV6-1 | . | TRBJ2-2
CASSFGTGGEKLFF | TGCGCCAGCAGCTTTGGGACAGGGGGCGAAAAACTGTTTTTT | 14 | TRBD1 | TRBV5-1 | . | TRBJ1-4
CASSLFAGAGLSGANVLTF | TGTGCCAGCAGCTTATTCGCGGGGGCGGGCCTCTCTGGGGCCAACGTCCTGACTTTC | 19 | . | TRBV7-3 | . | TRBJ2-6
CASSPVSTDTQYF | TGTGCCAGCAGCCCAGTAAGCACAGATACGCAGTATTTT | 13 | . | TRBV7-9 | . | TRBJ2-3
CASSQSETSGSATYEQYF | TGTGCCAGCAGCCAATCCGAGACTAGCGGGAGCGCCACCTACGAGCAGTACTTC | 18 | TRBD2 | TRBV16 | . | TRBJ2-7
CASSQDEDRQPQHF | TGCGCCAGCAGCCAAGACGAGGATCGGCAGCCCCAGCATTTT | 14 | . | TRBV4-1 | . | TRBJ1-5
CASSLAGTTTGELFF | TGCGCCAGCAGCTTGGCCGGGACCACCACCGGGGAGCTGTTTTTT | 15 | . | TRBV5-1 | . | TRBJ2-2
CASRQGAYGYTF | TGTGCCAGTAGGCAGGGTGCCTATGGCTACACCTTC | 12 | . | TRBV27 | few | TRBJ1-2
CASKRPGQGSGEQFF | TGTGCCAGCAAGCGTCCAGGGCAGGGAAGTGGTGAGCAGTTCTTC | 15 | . | TRBV28 | . | TRBJ2-1
CSVEDSRLTETQYF | TGCAGCGTTGAAGATTCCAGGTTGACGGAGACCCAGTACTTC | 14 | . | TRBV29-1 | . | TRBJ2-5
CASSVNMGTNSNQPQHF | TGTGCCAGCTCGGTCAACATGGGGACAAATAGCAATCAGCCCCAGCATTTT | 17 | . | TRBV18 | . | TRBJ1-5
CASGTGGTDTQYF | TGTGCCAGCGGGACAGGGGGAACAGATACGCAGTATTTT | 13 | TRBD1 | TRBV27 | . | TRBJ2-3
CASSLELAGGHNEQFF | TGTGCCAGCAGCTTAGAACTAGCGGGAGGCCACAATGAGCAGTTCTTC | 16 | TRBD2 | TRBV11-3 | few | TRBJ2-1
CSGRMNTEAFF | TGCAGTGGGAGGATGAACACTGAAGCTTTCTTT | 11 | . | TRBV20-1 | . | TRBJ1-1
CAISAQQYGETQYF | TGTGCCATCAGTGCTCAACAGTATGGAGAGACCCAGTACTTC | 14 | . | TRBV10-3 | . | TRBJ2-5
CASSKALKGDTEAFF | TGTGCCAGCAGCAAAGCGCTGAAGGGGGACACTGAAGCTTTCTTT | 15 | . | TRBV21-1 | . | TRBJ1-1
CSVEYTGGGNEQFF | TGCAGCGTTGAATATACAGGGGGCGGGAATGAGCAGTTCTTC | 14 | TRBD1 | TRBV29-1 | . | TRBJ2-1
CASSSGQRQNIQYF | TGTGCCAGCAGCTCGGGACAGCGGCAAAACATTCAGTACTTC | 14 | TRBD1 | TRBV7-8 | . | TRBJ2-4
CASSDPGSSNQPQHF | TGTGCCAGCAGTGACCCAGGGAGTAGCAATCAGCCCCAGCATTTT | 15 | . | TRBV6-1 | . | TRBJ1-5
CASSEVRPWGEKLFF | TGTGCCAGCAGTGAAGTGAGGCCATGGGGCGAAAAACTGTTTTTT | 15 | . | TRBV2 | . | TRBJ1-4
CASSTRGKLAGTYEQYF | TGTGCCAGCAGTACCCGCGGTAAACTAGCGGGGACCTACGAGCAGTACTTC | 17 | TRBD2 | TRBV28 | . | TRBJ2-7
CASSPGQGATGNTIYF | TGTGCCAGCTCACCAGGACAGGGAGCCACTGGAAACACCATATATTTT | 16 | TRBD1 | TRBV18 | . | TRBJ1-3
CASSPQAGVEYEQYF | TGTGCCAGCAGCCCTCAAGCGGGCGTGGAATACGAGCAGTACTTC | 15 | . | TRBV7-6 | . | TRBJ2-7
CAWSFLEGDTQYF | TGTGCCTGGAGTTTCCTTGAGGGGGATACGCAGTATTTT | 13 | . | TRBV30 | . | TRBJ2-3
CASSGGRMAEIYGYTF | TGCGCCAGCAGTGGAGGGCGGATGGCAGAGATCTATGGCTACACCTTC | 16 | . | TRBV23-1 | . | TRBJ1-2
CASSMGRQPEQYF | TGTGCCAGTAGTATGGGGCGGCAGCCCGAGCAGTACTTC | 13 | . | TRBV19 | . | TRBJ2-7
CASSLSTGIYEQYF | TGCGCCAGCAGCTTGTCCACAGGAATTTACGAGCAGTACTTC | 14 | . | TRBV5-1 | few | TRBJ2-7
CASSTRQAQHF | TGTGCCAGCAGCACCCGACAGGCCCAGCATTTT | 11 | . | TRBV28 | . | TRBJ1-5